This is a list of T cell receptor beta chains from one sample in a study of T cells in Graves' hyperthyroidism and ophthalmopathy. MiXCR, run by TCRdb on the multiplex PCR reads, gives a single entry per CDR3 protein. Here the sample spans approximately 640,000 distinct CDR3 sequences, 15% to 20% being singletons. Sequencing was performed on blood. The source of these receptors is a man aged 45-60 years with Graves' hyperthyroidism. The conserved cysteine and the conserved F or W are not part of the CDR3 here.

>TRBV2|TRBJ2-7
ASSEKGTFYEQY
>TRBV6-2/TRBV6-3|TRBJ1-5
ASSYLDRRMIYSNQPQH
>TRBV28|TRBJ1-2
ASTKGGEADGYT
>TRBV18|TRBJ1-1
ASSPGSENTEAF
>TRBV5-6|TRBJ2-2
ASGLAGMVGELF
>TRBV2|TRBJ1-1
ASSGPEAF
>TRBV6-5|TRBJ1-1
ASSYAGGKPEAF
>TRBV5-1|TRBJ2-1
ASTRQREEGGGEQF
>TRBV15|TRBJ2-7
ATSREGARKNEQY
>TRBV20-1|TRBJ2-7
SVQDRLSYEQY
>TRBV12-3/TRBV12-4|TRBJ1-1
ASSLLASDTEAF
>TRBV12-3/TRBV12-4|TRBJ1-2
ASSYGAGGGYT
>TRBV2|TRBJ2-7
ASSPGTPEREQY
>TRBV28|TRBJ1-2
ASSLRGVYGYT
>TRBV11-1|TRBJ2-4
ASATLARGAKNIQY
>TRBV19|TRBJ2-6
ASRKTGIPPGANVLT
>TRBV24-1|TRBJ2-3
ATGDEPGLAGADTQY
>TRBV9|TRBJ2-7
ASSVIGDYSYEQY
>TRBV29-1|TRBJ2-1
SVEDGSYNEQF
>TRBV10-3|TRBJ1-1
ATFGQPNTEAF
>TRBV28|TRBJ1-2
ASSYGRPDVGGYT
>TRBV3-1|TRBJ1-6
ASSLLGGAPPLH
>TRBV7-8|TRBJ1-1
ASSSQVEGRPEAF
>TRBV3-1|TRBJ1-2
ASSPGSNSNYGYT
>TRBV27|TRBJ2-7
ASSVRYLQGSYVYEQY
>TRBV30|TRBJ2-2
ALDSGYTGELF
>TRBV6-1|TRBJ2-7
AGSVDRGVYEQY
>TRBV11-2|TRBJ1-1
ASRTILNTEAF
>TRBV30|TRBJ2-7
ALHIQGSYEQY
>TRBV4-1|TRBJ1-2
ASSQEPRAYGYT
>TRBV3-1|TRBJ2-5
ASSPWTELISWAKQETQY
>TRBV11-2|TRBJ2-1
ASSLIAGTSGYNEQF
>TRBV20-1|TRBJ1-1
SPFVGSMNTEAS
>TRBV7-2|TRBJ2-5
ASSALSGGPGDQY
>TRBV9|TRBJ1-4
ASSFEGTNEKLF
>TRBV19|TRBJ2-7
ASSAGLAVTYEQY
>TRBV5-1|TRBJ2-3
ASSLGGQGAGDTQY
>TRBV9|TRBJ2-3
ASRSGGGDTQY
>TRBV28|TRBJ2-5
ASSRTEFAETQY
>TRBV10-1|TRBJ2-1
ASSFQGVAYNEQF
>TRBV3-1|TRBJ2-1
ASSQVAGVRDEQF